Listed below are T cell receptor beta chains from one sample, sequenced in a study of blood T cell repertoires in COVID-19. Profiling relied on immunoSEQ multiplex PCR, and the TCRdb table lists in-frame clones only, not all of them. Among 250,000 to 300,000 clones, under 90% were seen once, and the ten largest hold 2.5% to 3%. The sequenced sample consisted of peripheral blood. The receptors were gathered from a woman in her fifties or sixties with active or convalescent COVID-19. CDR3s include the opening cysteine and the closing phenylalanine or tryptophan. Fields, in order: D gene, J gene, clone size, V gene, CDR3 protein, CDR3 DNA. The D gene is left open where the match is weak. A row's size may be missing; if present it is once, few, many or a size class.

D: -; J: TRBJ1-2; size: -; V: TRBV4-1; CDR3: CASSQESNRPYGYTF; DNA: TGCGCCAGCAGCCAAGAAAGCAACAGGCCCTATGGCTACACCTTC
D: -; J: TRBJ1-1; size: -; V: TRBV6-2/TRBV6-3; CDR3: CASSYGFRGTEAFF; DNA: TGTGCCAGCAGTTACGGCTTCCGAGGCACTGAAGCTTTCTTT
D: -; J: TRBJ2-3; size: -; V: TRBV15; CDR3: CATSKGVTDTQYF; DNA: TGTGCCACCAGCAAAGGGGTTACAGATACGCAGTATTTT
D: -; J: TRBJ1-1; size: -; V: TRBV19; CDR3: CASSALGLSTEAFF; DNA: TGTGCCAGTAGTGCTCTCGGGTTGAGCACTGAAGCTTTCTTT
D: -; J: TRBJ2-4; size: -; V: TRBV28; CDR3: CASSIGTLAKNIQYF; DNA: TGTGCCAGCAGTATCGGGACATTAGCCAAAAACATTCAGTACTTC
D: TRBD1; J: TRBJ1-2; size: -; V: TRBV2; CDR3: CASSTTGVESYGYTF; DNA: TGTGCCAGCAGTACGACAGGGGTTGAATCGTATGGCTACACCTTC
D: -; J: TRBJ2-7; size: -; V: TRBV21-1; CDR3: CASSKNMGAPAYEQYF; DNA: TGTGCCAGCAGCAAAAACATGGGGGCACCCGCCTACGAGCAGTACTTC
D: TRBD2; J: TRBJ2-1; size: -; V: TRBV7-7; CDR3: CASSSRGVGLNEQFF; DNA: TGTGCTAGCAGCTCGCGGGGGGTGGGGCTCAATGAGCAGTTCTTC
D: -; J: TRBJ1-1; size: -; V: TRBV6-5; CDR3: CASTPRENTEAFF; DNA: TGTGCCAGCACCCCGCGGGAGAACACTGAAGCTTTCTTT
D: -; J: TRBJ2-1; size: -; V: TRBV12-3/TRBV12-4; CDR3: CASSLGANEQFF; DNA: TGTGCCAGCAGTCTTGGGGCAAATGAGCAGTTCTTC
D: -; J: TRBJ2-7; size: once; V: TRBV11-2; CDR3: CASTLPADLSSYEQYF; DNA: TGTGCCAGCACTCTTCCAGCGGACCTCAGCTCCTACGAGCAGTACTTC
D: TRBD1; J: TRBJ1-1; size: -; V: TRBV19; CDR3: CASIVTGGFEAFF; DNA: TGTGCCAGTATCGTGACAGGGGGCTTTGAAGCTTTCTTT
D: -; J: TRBJ1-5; size: -; V: TRBV6-5; CDR3: CASSRQVTPNQPQHF; DNA: TGTGCCAGCAGTAGACAGGTGACCCCCAATCAGCCCCAGCATTTT
D: -; J: TRBJ2-7; size: -; V: TRBV4-3; CDR3: CASSQDTYYEQYF; DNA: TGCGCCAGCAGCCAAGACACCTACTACGAGCAGTACTTC
D: -; J: TRBJ1-5; size: -; V: TRBV30; CDR3: CAWSRSNQPQHF; DNA: TGTGCCTGGAGCAGGAGCAATCAGCCCCAGCATTTT
D: TRBD1; J: TRBJ2-7; size: -; V: TRBV11-1; CDR3: CASSLAAGQGIQYF; DNA: TGTGCCAGCAGCTTAGCTGCTGGACAGGGGATTCAGTACTTC
D: TRBD2; J: TRBJ2-3; size: -; V: TRBV6-5; CDR3: CASRGLSGYTDTQYF; DNA: TGTGCCAGCAGGGGCCTTAGCGGGTACACAGATACGCAGTATTTT
D: -; J: TRBJ2-3; size: -; V: TRBV21-1; CDR3: CASSKEKLGGQGSCCTQYF; DNA: TGTGCCAGCAGCAAAGAAAAGTTGGGGGGACAGGGAAGTTGTTGTACGCAGTATTTT
D: TRBD1; J: TRBJ2-7; size: -; V: TRBV7-2; CDR3: CASSLERDSYEQYF; DNA: TGTGCCAGCAGCTTAGAAAGGGACAGCTACGAGCAGTACTTC
D: -; J: TRBJ2-7; size: -; V: TRBV5-6; CDR3: CASSFGNNIYEQYF; DNA: TGTGCCAGCAGCTTTGGCAACAATATCTACGAGCAGTACTTC
D: TRBD1; J: TRBJ1-2; size: -; V: TRBV30; CDR3: CAWSLRGQGRTNYGYTF; DNA: TGTGCCTGGAGCCTGAGAGGACAGGGCCGAACTAACTATGGCTACACCTTC
D: TRBD2; J: TRBJ2-3; size: -; V: TRBV5-1; CDR3: CASSLEVLAGARTDTQYF; DNA: TGCGCCAGCAGCTTGGAAGTACTAGCGGGGGCCCGCACAGATACGCAGTATTTT
D: -; J: TRBJ2-7; size: -; V: TRBV11-1; CDR3: CASSPFSTYEQYF; DNA: TGTGCCAGCAGCCCCTTTAGCACCTACGAGCAGTACTTC
D: -; J: TRBJ1-5; size: -; V: TRBV6-2/TRBV6-3; CDR3: CASSYEESRWVNSNQPQHF; DNA: TGTGCCAGCAGTTACGAGGAAAGTCGGTGGGTTAATAGCAATCAGCCCCAGCATTTT
D: TRBD1; J: TRBJ1-5; size: -; V: TRBV6-2/TRBV6-3; CDR3: CASSTGDGNQPQHF; DNA: TGTGCCAGCAGCACAGGGGATGGGAATCAGCCCCAGCATTTT
D: -; J: TRBJ1-2; size: once; V: TRBV11-1; CDR3: CASSSGVTYGYTF; DNA: TGTGCCAGCAGCTCCGGAGTTACCTATGGCTACACCTTC
D: -; J: TRBJ2-7; size: -; V: TRBV5-4; CDR3: CASSLQGQGYEQYF; DNA: TGTGCCAGCAGCTTGCAGGGGCAGGGATACGAGCAGTACTTC
D: TRBD2; J: TRBJ2-5; size: -; V: TRBV4-2; CDR3: CASSPGTSGGPPETQYF; DNA: TGTGCCAGCAGCCCGGGGACTAGCGGGGGCCCCCCAGAGACCCAGTACTTC
D: TRBD1; J: TRBJ2-6; size: -; V: TRBV5-1; CDR3: CASSLWGTVSSGANVLTF; DNA: TGCGCCAGCAGCTTGTGGGGGACAGTTAGCTCTGGGGCCAACGTCCTGACTTTC
D: TRBD2; J: TRBJ2-5; size: -; V: TRBV3-1/TRBV3-2; CDR3: CASSLRGDQETQYF; DNA: TGTGCCAGCAGCCTCCGGGGGGATCAAGAGACCCAGTACTTC
D: TRBD2; J: TRBJ2-3; size: -; V: TRBV9; CDR3: CASSVATPTSGGADTQYF; DNA: TGTGCCAGCAGCGTAGCTACCCCTACTAGCGGGGGAGCAGATACGCAGTATTTT
D: TRBD2; J: TRBJ2-1; size: medium-sized; V: TRBV19; CDR3: CASRGGSNNEQFF; DNA: TGTGCCAGCCGGGGGGGCTCCAACAATGAGCAGTTCTTC
D: -; J: TRBJ1-2; size: few; V: TRBV5-1; CDR3: CASSWDYYGYTF; DNA: TGCGCCAGCAGCTGGGACTACTATGGCTACACCTTC
D: TRBD1; J: TRBJ2-5; size: -; V: TRBV24-1; CDR3: CATSDSPTGGQETQYF; DNA: TGTGCCACCAGTGATTCCCCGACAGGGGGTCAAGAGACCCAGTACTTC
D: -; J: TRBJ1-2; size: -; V: TRBV6-1; CDR3: CASSEASGAAYGYTF; DNA: TGTGCCAGCAGTGAAGCGTCTGGGGCGGCCTATGGCTACACCTTC
D: TRBD1; J: TRBJ1-1; size: -; V: TRBV27; CDR3: CASSPRPGQSVNTEAFF; DNA: TGTGCCAGCAGTCCCAGGCCGGGACAGAGCGTGAACACTGAAGCTTTCTTT
D: TRBD2; J: TRBJ2-3; size: once; V: TRBV5-4; CDR3: CASSLGSGTTIGTDTQYF; DNA: TGTGCCAGCAGCCTAGGATCCGGGACTACCATTGGCACAGATACGCAGTATTTT
D: -; J: TRBJ2-1; size: -; V: TRBV6-4; CDR3: CASSDSRRASYNEQFF; DNA: TGTGCCAGCAGTGACTCGCGCAGGGCGTCCTACAATGAGCAGTTCTTC
D: -; J: TRBJ1-2; size: -; V: TRBV4-1; CDR3: CASSQRPGGRGRDGYTF; DNA: TGCGCCAGCAGCCAAAGGCCTGGTGGGAGAGGGCGCGATGGCTACACCTTC
D: -; J: TRBJ1-2; size: -; V: TRBV5-1; CDR3: CASSLDVGDYGYTF; DNA: TGCGCCAGCAGCTTGGATGTAGGGGACTATGGCTACACCTTC
D: TRBD1; J: TRBJ1-1; size: -; V: TRBV9; CDR3: CASSVNRGTTEAFF; DNA: TGTGCCAGCAGCGTAAACAGGGGTACAACTGAAGCTTTCTTT
D: -; J: TRBJ1-1; size: -; V: TRBV30; CDR3: CAWRYTGLGNTEAFF; DNA: TGTGCCTGGCGTTACACAGGACTAGGGAACACTGAAGCTTTCTTT
D: TRBD2; J: TRBJ2-5; size: once; V: TRBV4-3; CDR3: CASSQVTSGGFQETQYF; DNA: TGCGCCAGCAGCCAAGTGACTAGCGGGGGATTCCAAGAGACCCAGTACTTC
D: -; J: TRBJ2-7; size: -; V: TRBV7-2; CDR3: CASSSAGSYEQYF; DNA: TGTGCCAGCAGCTCCGCGGGGTCCTACGAGCAGTACTTC
D: TRBD1; J: TRBJ2-7; size: -; V: TRBV29-1; CDR3: CSVERQGASHEQYF; DNA: TGCAGCGTTGAGCGTCAGGGGGCGTCCCACGAGCAGTACTTC
D: -; J: TRBJ2-1; size: few; V: TRBV5-4; CDR3: CASSLDRSSYNEQFF; DNA: TGTGCCAGCAGCTTAGACAGAAGCTCCTACAATGAGCAGTTCTTC
D: -; J: TRBJ2-7; size: -; V: TRBV5-6; CDR3: CASSLDRISYEQYF; DNA: TGTGCCAGCAGCTTGGACAGAATCTCCTACGAGCAGTACTTC
D: TRBD1; J: TRBJ1-2; size: -; V: TRBV19; CDR3: CASNLGTVNVYGYTF; DNA: TGTGCCAGTAACCTTGGGACAGTGAACGTCTATGGCTACACCTTC
D: -; J: TRBJ2-7; size: -; V: TRBV6-5; CDR3: CASTRRPSSYEQYF; DNA: TGTGCCAGCACGCGGCGGCCTAGCTCCTACGAGCAGTACTTC
D: -; J: TRBJ1-2; size: -; V: TRBV2; CDR3: CASSVFGGRNYGYTF; DNA: TGTGCCAGCAGTGTCTTTGGGGGGAGGAACTATGGCTACACCTTC
D: -; J: TRBJ1-1; size: once; V: TRBV12-3/TRBV12-4; CDR3: CASDRGTSTEAFF; DNA: TGTGCCAGCGACCGGGGAACGAGCACTGAAGCTTTCTTT
D: TRBD2; J: TRBJ2-7; size: once; V: TRBV9; CDR3: CASSPTGGTSYEQYF; DNA: TGTGCCAGCAGCCCAACCGGGGGGACTAGCTACGAGCAGTACTTC
D: -; J: TRBJ1-1; size: -; V: TRBV11-1; CDR3: CASSLYPPDRWEEAFF; DNA: TGTGCCAGCAGCTTATATCCCCCCGACCGTTGGGAGGAAGCTTTCTTT
D: TRBD1; J: TRBJ1-2; size: -; V: TRBV18; CDR3: CASSPGTGSYGYTF; DNA: TGTGCCAGCTCACCGGGGACAGGGAGCTATGGCTACACCTTC
D: -; J: TRBJ2-1; size: -; V: TRBV9; CDR3: CASSVDSYNEQFF; DNA: TGTGCCAGCAGCGTAGACTCGTACAATGAGCAGTTCTTC
D: -; J: TRBJ2-1; size: -; V: TRBV24-1; CDR3: CATSDFDSSEQFF; DNA: TGTGCCACCAGTGATTTCGACTCCAGCGAGCAGTTCTTC
D: -; J: TRBJ2-3; size: -; V: TRBV5-1; CDR3: CASSQRARADTQYF; DNA: TGCGCCAGCAGCCAGCGGGCCAGGGCAGATACGCAGTATTTT
D: -; J: TRBJ1-6; size: -; V: TRBV6-4; CDR3: CASRDGGGAPLNSPLHF; DNA: TGTGCCAGCAGGGACGGTGGAGGGGCCCCCCTAAATTCACCCCTCCACTTT
D: TRBD1; J: TRBJ1-2; size: -; V: TRBV19; CDR3: CASSTVTGNYGYTF; DNA: TGTGCCAGTAGTACCGTGACAGGGAACTATGGCTACACCTTC